Listed below are T cell receptor beta chains from one sample, sequenced in a study of control samples from healthy donors and cancer patients. Clones were read by immunoSEQ multiplex PCR, and TCRdb kept only the in-frame ones, dropping some. The profile covers hundreds of thousands of clones, with 80% to 95% appearing a single time and over 5.5% taken by the ten largest. The sequencing input was PBMCs. The receptor set was obtained from a man in his forties with head and neck cancer. Both conserved end residues are part of each CDR3. The D gene is left open where the match is weak. Rows give clone size only sometimes, using once, few, many, or a class for an expanded clone.

NA	TRBJ1-1	NA	TRBV7-3	TGTGCCAGCAGCTTTGCCCCCAGGGGTCTGAACACTGAAGCTTTCTTT	CASSFAPRGLNTEAFF
few	TRBJ1-4	TRBD1	TRBV11-2	TGTGCCAGCAGCCCGAGACAGGGAACTAATGAAAAACTGTTTTTT	CASSPRQGTNEKLFF
NA	TRBJ2-3	TRBD2	TRBV19	TGTGCCAGTAGTATAGGCCCGGGAGGTCCAAGCACAGATACGCAGTATTTT	CASSIGPGGPSTDTQYF
NA	TRBJ2-1	TRBD2	TRBV18	TGTGCCAGCTCACCCCCGAATACACTAGCGGGGGGTCTTAATGAGCAGTTCTTC	CASSPPNTLAGGLNEQFF
NA	TRBJ2-3	TRBD2	TRBV4-1	TGCGCCAGCAGCCAAGATCAGCGGGGGGCCACTAGCACAGATACGCAGTATTTT	CASSQDQRGATSTDTQYF
NA	TRBJ1-5	NA	TRBV6-4	TGTGCCAGCAGTAACTCGTCACCTCCTGAATATAGCAATCAGCCCCAGCATTTT	CASSNSSPPEYSNQPQHF
once	TRBJ1-1	NA	TRBV28	TGTGCCAGCCTTCGCGCAGGTGATCGCACTGAAGCTTTCTTT	CASLRAGDRTEAFF
NA	TRBJ1-5	TRBD1	TRBV2	TGTGCCAGCAGGGGACAGGGGATTCAGCCCCAGCATTTT	CASRGQGIQPQHF
NA	TRBJ2-7	NA	TRBV29-1	TGCAGCGTTGAAGGGCTGGCAGCGAGAGGTGAGCAGTACTTC	CSVEGLAARGEQYF
NA	TRBJ1-6	TRBD1	TRBV7-9	TGTGCCAGCAGCTTAACCCTGACAGGGGAGTCACCCCTCCACTTT	CASSLTLTGESPLHF
NA	TRBJ1-2	NA	TRBV28	TGTGCCAGCAGTTTTACGGGCGAGAATGTCTATGGCTACACCTTC	CASSFTGENVYGYTF
NA	TRBJ2-7	NA	TRBV5-1	TGCGCCAGCAGCTTGGTAGGCAGGGGAAACGAGCAGTACTTC	CASSLVGRGNEQYF
NA	TRBJ1-1	TRBD1	TRBV5-1	TGCGCCAGCAGCATCGGACAGGGTAAGGGGACTGAAGCTTTCTTT	CASSIGQGKGTEAFF
NA	TRBJ1-3	TRBD1	TRBV7-6	TGTGCCAGCAGCTTACTTGGGACAGGGGTCCGATCTGGAAACACCATATATTTT	CASSLLGTGVRSGNTIYF
NA	TRBJ2-5	NA	TRBV11-2	TGTGCCAGCAGCTTTCGGGACGGAGAGACCCAGTACTTC	CASSFRDGETQYF
NA	TRBJ1-6	NA	TRBV3-1/TRBV3-2	TGTGCCAGCAGCCAAACTTATTCACCCCTCCACTTT	CASSQTYSPLHF
NA	TRBJ2-5	NA	TRBV7-9	TGTGCCAGCAGCTTAGGGGCAGCGCAAGAGACCCAGTACTTC	CASSLGAAQETQYF
NA	TRBJ2-3	NA	TRBV27	TGTGCCAGCAGTTTAGATCCCCCCGGACCAGGCACAGATACGCAGTATTTT	CASSLDPPGPGTDTQYF
NA	TRBJ1-2	NA	TRBV28	TGTGCCAGCAGAGACAGGCCTAACTATGGCTACACCTTC	CASRDRPNYGYTF
NA	TRBJ2-3	TRBD2	TRBV9	TGTGCCAGCAGCGTGCGGGGGGGTCCAGATACGCAGTATTTT	CASSVRGGPDTQYF
NA	TRBJ2-7	NA	TRBV19	TGTGCCAGTAGCGGAAGAGCGGGTCACCGCGCCTACGAGCAGTACTTC	CASSGRAGHRAYEQYF
NA	TRBJ1-1	NA	TRBV5-1	TGCGCCAGCAGCCAAGGAACAGTCACCTCCCTGGCTTTCTTT	CASSQGTVTSLAFF
NA	TRBJ2-7	NA	TRBV11-2	TGTGCCAGCAGCTCCACCCGGGGATCCTACGAGCAGTACTTC	CASSSTRGSYEQYF
NA	TRBJ2-2	NA	TRBV13	TGTGCCAGCAGCTTAGTGGCCACCGGGGAGCTGTTTTTT	CASSLVATGELFF
few	TRBJ1-3	NA	TRBV5-4	TGTGCCAGCTCTCAGGGCCCCAGCTCTGGAAACACCATATATTTT	CASSQGPSSGNTIYF
NA	TRBJ2-1	NA	TRBV3-1/TRBV3-2	TGTGCCAGCAGCCAAAAGGACACTGAGCAGTTCTTC	CASSQKDTEQFF
NA	TRBJ1-2	NA	TRBV28	TGTGCCAGCACCATCAGCGTAAACTATGGCTACACCTTC	CASTISVNYGYTF
NA	TRBJ2-7	TRBD2	TRBV5-6	TGTGCCAGCAGCCCCGCGGGGGGCGGAAACGAGCAGTACTTC	CASSPAGGGNEQYF
NA	TRBJ1-1	NA	TRBV9	TGTGCCAGCAGCGTAGGCCTGAGCACTGAAGCTTTCTTT	CASSVGLSTEAFF
NA	TRBJ2-7	TRBD2	TRBV19	TGTGCCGTCCGCGGGAGGTCCTACGAGCAGTACTTC	CAVRGRSYEQYF
NA	TRBJ2-6	NA	TRBV25-1	TGTGCCAGCAGTGACATACAGTCTTCTGGGGCCAACGTCCTGACTTTC	CASSDIQSSGANVLTF